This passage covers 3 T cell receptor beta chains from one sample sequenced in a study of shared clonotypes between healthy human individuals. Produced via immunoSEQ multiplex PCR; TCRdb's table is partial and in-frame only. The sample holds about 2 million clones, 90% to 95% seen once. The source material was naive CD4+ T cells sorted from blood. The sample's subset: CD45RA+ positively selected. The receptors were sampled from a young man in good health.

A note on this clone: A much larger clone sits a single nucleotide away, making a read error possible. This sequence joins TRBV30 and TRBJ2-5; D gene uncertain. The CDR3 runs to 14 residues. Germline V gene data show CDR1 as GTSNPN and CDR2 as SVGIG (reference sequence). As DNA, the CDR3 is TGTGCCTGGATGTCGTGGGCAGCCGAAGAGACCCAGCACTTC. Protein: CAWMSWAAEETQHF.

CDR3 DNA: TGTGCCAGCAGTGAAGCCAGCCATTCCTCCTATAATTCACCCCTCCACTTT. Translation: CASSEASHSSYNSPLHF. The V gene is TRBV6-1, the J gene TRBJ1-6; D is unclear. The ends were cut back, 0 bases at V and 0 bases at J, with 9 bases in the middle. Per the germline V gene, CDR1 is MNHNS and CDR2 is SASEGT. The CDR3 has 17 amino acids.

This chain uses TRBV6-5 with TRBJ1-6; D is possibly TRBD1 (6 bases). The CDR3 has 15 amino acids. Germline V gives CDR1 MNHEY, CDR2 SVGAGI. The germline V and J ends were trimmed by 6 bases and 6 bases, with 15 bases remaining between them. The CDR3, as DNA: TGTGCCAGCAGCCCAGGGGCTGGTTCTAATTCACCCCTCCACTTT. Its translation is CASSPGAGSNSPLHF.